Below, 3 T cell receptor beta chains from the same sample are listed, as sequenced in a study of T cell responses to AZD1222 COVID-19 vaccine. The data were produced by immunoSEQ multiplex PCR, yet TCRdb's version contains in-frame clones alone and is incomplete. The sample includes about 140,000 clones, about 88% of them seen just once. The source material was peripheral blood, sampled on day 0 of AZD1222 vaccination. These receptors all stem from an adult in good health.

The CDR3 sequence: CASSLLTSGSQEQYF. CDR3 DNA: TGTGCCAGCAGTTTACTCACTAGCGGGAGCCAGGAGCAGTACTTC. The chain links TRBV27 to TRBJ2-7; 11 bases agree with TRBD2. The CDR3 has 15 amino acids. CDR1 is MNHEY, CDR2 SMNVEV, per germline (reference sequence). The V segment lost 2 bases and the J segment 7 bases; nucleotides outside the gene matches: 7.

This chain joins TRBV7-9 and TRBJ1-1, with D uncertain. This CDR3 is built from 13 residues. The germline CDR1 and CDR2 sequences are SEHNR and FQNEAQ (reference sequence). The V and J ends lost 1 base and 5 bases respectively, with 8 bases between them. The CDR3 nucleotides are TGTGCCAGCAGCTTAGAGGGCTGGACTGAAGCTTTCTTT. It is translated as CASSLEGWTEAFF.

V gene TRBV4-1 combines with J gene TRBJ1-4; D gene uncertain. V was cut by 4 bases and J by 1 base, with 13 bases left in between. Germline CDR1 MGHRA, CDR2 YSYEKL. The CDR3 has 16 amino acids. The CDR3 reads CASSRSAGITNEKLFF. The CDR3 nucleotides read TGCGCCAGCAGCCGATCAGCCGGGATAACTAATGAAAAACTGTTTTTT.